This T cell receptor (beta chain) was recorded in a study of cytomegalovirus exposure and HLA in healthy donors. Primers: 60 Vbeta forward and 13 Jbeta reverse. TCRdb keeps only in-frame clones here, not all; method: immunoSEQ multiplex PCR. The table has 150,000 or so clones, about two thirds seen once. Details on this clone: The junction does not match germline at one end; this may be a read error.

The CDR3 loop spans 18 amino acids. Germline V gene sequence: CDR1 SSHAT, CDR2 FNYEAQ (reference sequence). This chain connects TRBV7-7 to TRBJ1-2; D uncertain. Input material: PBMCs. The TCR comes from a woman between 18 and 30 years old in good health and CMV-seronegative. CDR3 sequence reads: CASSLRFGPLVVYYGYTF. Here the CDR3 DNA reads TGTGCTAGCAGCCTGAGGTTCGGTCCGCTGGTGGTATACTATGGCTACACCTTC.